This TCR beta chain is drawn from a study of T cell responses to AZD1222 COVID-19 vaccine. General study findings and limits: Across spike, vaccine-associated CD4 TCRs were found, dominant at 160-218 and 743-854. Nearly half of spike-specific TCRs reportedly target variant regions that are unmutated in the B.1.351 and B.1.1.7 variants. Spike-specific TCR repertoires showed rising breadth and depth after two AZD1222 doses.

In the case of this clone: As yet, its antigen is unknown.

Clones were sequenced by immunoSEQ multiplex PCR, and TCRdb holds only the in-frame ones, with some missing. The repertoire holds some 200,000 clones, 88% seen once, with about 24% in the top ten. CDR3 length equals 14 residues. CDR1 MGHRA and CDR2 YSYEKL come from the germline V gene. Trimming took off 1 base at V and 3 bases at J, with 10 bases between the two ends. The source is an adult who received the AZD1222 COVID-19 vaccine. The source was peripheral blood, collected 28 days after the second AZD1222 dose. This rearrangement joins TRBV4-1 to TRBJ2-7; no clear D gene. CDR3 nucleotides: TGCGCCAGCAGCCAAGTAGGCGCAAACTACGAGCAGTACTTC. Its translation: CASSQVGANYEQYF.